Detailed here is one TCR beta chain. Its antigen is still unknown. This entry comes from a study of T cell responses to AZD1222 COVID-19 vaccine. Study-wide results and limits: Nearly half of unique spike-specific TCRs reportedly avoided B.1.351 and B.1.1.7 mutated regions.

Some clones are missing from TCRdb's copy, which holds only in-frame ones; the method was immunoSEQ multiplex PCR. In the table there are about 140,000 clones, 75% to 90% of which are singletons. CDR1 is SQVTM, CDR2 ANQGSEA, per germline. V was clipped by 7 bases and J by 1 base; unmatched bases: 4. The CDR3 contains 13 residues. This TCR was sampled from an adult who received the AZD1222 COVID-19 vaccine. Sample: peripheral blood, taken 28 days after the second AZD1222 dose. V gene TRBV29-1 combines with J gene TRBJ1-1; 9 nucleotides align to TRBD1. The CDR3 region is CSAGTGRNTEAFF. CDR3 in DNA: TGCAGCGCTGGGACAGGGAGGAACACTGAAGCTTTCTTT.